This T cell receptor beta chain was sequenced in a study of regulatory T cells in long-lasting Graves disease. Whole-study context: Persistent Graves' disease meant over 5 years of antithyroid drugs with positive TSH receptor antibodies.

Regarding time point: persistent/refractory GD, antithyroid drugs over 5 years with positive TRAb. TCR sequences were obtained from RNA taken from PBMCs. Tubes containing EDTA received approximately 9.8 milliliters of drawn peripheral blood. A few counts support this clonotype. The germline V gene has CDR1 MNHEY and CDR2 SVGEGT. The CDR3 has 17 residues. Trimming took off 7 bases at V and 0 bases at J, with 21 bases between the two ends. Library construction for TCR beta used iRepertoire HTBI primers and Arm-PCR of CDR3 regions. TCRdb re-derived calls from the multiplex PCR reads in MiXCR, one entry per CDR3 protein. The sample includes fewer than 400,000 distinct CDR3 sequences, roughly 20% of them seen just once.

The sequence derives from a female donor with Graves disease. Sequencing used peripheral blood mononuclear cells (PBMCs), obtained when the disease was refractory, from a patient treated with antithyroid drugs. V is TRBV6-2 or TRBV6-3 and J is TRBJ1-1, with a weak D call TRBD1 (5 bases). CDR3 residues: CASTVYPLGLMNTEAFF. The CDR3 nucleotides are TGTGCCAGCACAGTATATCCCCTGGGGCTCATGAACACTGAAGCTTTCTTT.